This T cell receptor beta chain was retrieved from a study of shared clonotypes between healthy human individuals. General study results and limits: Naive CD4 clonotypes overlapped across a few donors at approximately 4.5%.

Naive CD8 cells comprised CD45RO-negative, CCR7-positively selected cells, excluding terminally differentiated effector memory CD45RA+ cells. On this clone itself: The antigen is not known.

This table comes from immunoSEQ multiplex PCR, and its TCRdb copy is limited to in-frame clones, with some not included. This table holds about 2.1 million clones, around 93% found once. This TCR was sampled from a man aged 18 to 35 in good health. Some clones in this sample may be carry-over from other donors' samples. Input material: naive CD8+ T cells from PBMCs.

The CDR3 DNA follows: TGTGCCAGCAGTTTTTTGATTCGTAACTATGGCTACACCTTC. Protein product: CASSFLIRNYGYTF. The V gene is TRBV28, the J gene TRBJ1-2, with unresolved D. The CDR3 totals 14 residues. V was clipped by 3 bases and J by 1 base, with 9 bases between them. Germline V gene data show CDR1 as MDHEN and CDR2 as SYDVKM.